These 20 T cell receptor beta chains share one sample of origin, sequenced in a study of human T cells and chemical hapten exposure. One entry per CDR3 protein results from TCRdb running MiXCR on the RACE reads. Among around 80,000 distinct CDR3 sequences listed, about 9% were seen once. This sample's time point: healthy volunteer bleed at 6 weeks. Unfractionated whole blood was the source of the extracted total RNA. The sequenced sample consisted of whole blood. These TCRs come from a male donor in good health. Some clones in this sample may be carry-over from other donors' samples.

Only one count was recorded for this clonotype. This chain joins TRBV6-5 and TRBJ2-7; perhaps TRBD1 as D (6 bases). Deletions cut 2 bases from V and 1 base from J, with 12 bases between. Germline V gene sequence: CDR1 MNHEY, CDR2 SVGAGI. This CDR3 has 15 amino acids. CDR3 in DNA: TGTGCCAGCAGTTACGGGGCAGGGGCATCCTACGAGCAGTACTTC. It specifies CASSYGAGASYEQYF.

In this sample, this clonotype turned up a few times. The V gene is TRBV7-6, the J gene TRBJ1-4, with D possibly being TRBD1 (5 bases). Germline V gene data show CDR1 as SGHVS and CDR2 as FNYEAQ. V was clipped by 5 bases and J by 11 bases, with 15 bases between them. CDR3 length equals 13 residues. Here the CDR3 reads CASSTAGAWKLFF. The CDR3 nucleotides are TGTGCCAGCAGCACCGCCGGGGCCTGGAAACTGTTTTTT. Full variable domain (outside the CDR3, taken from reference TRBV7-6 and TRBJ1-4): GAGVSQSPRYKVTKRGQDVALRCDPISGHVSLYWYRQALGQGPEFLTYFNYEAQQDKSGLPNDRFSAERPEGSISTLTIQRTEQRDSAMYRCASSTAGAWKLFFGSGTQLSVL.

CDR3 nucleotide sequence: TGTGCCAGCAGCATGGGACAGGGGGCCTCCTACGAGCAGTACTTC. It yields the protein CASSMGQGASYEQYF. V and J are TRBV5-4 and TRBJ2-7; 12 positions match TRBD1. The CDR3 sequence is 15 residues long. Per germline, CDR1 SGHNT and CDR2 YYREEE (reference sequence). V dropped 4 bases and J dropped 0; count of bases not matched to a gene: 2.

This clonotype has a handful of counts. This rearrangement joins TRBV12-3 or TRBV12-4 to TRBJ2-1, with D maybe TRBD1 (5 bases). V lost 5 bases and J 5 bases, leaving 13 bases between the germline ends. This CDR3 is 14 amino acids long. The CDR3 here is CASSTPGRDNEQFF. Written as DNA, the CDR3 is TGTGCCAGCAGTACCCCGGGCAGGGACAATGAGCAGTTCTTC.

In this sample, this clonotype turned up a few times. V usage is TRBV19 and J usage is TRBJ1-2, with no clear D. Germline V gene sequence: CDR1 LNHDA, CDR2 SQIVND (reference sequence). The length of the CDR3 is 15 residues. Trimming pared 3 bases from V and 4 bases from J, leaving 15 bases between. DNA for the CDR3: TGTGCCAGTAGTATTGGTGGACTCAGTGGCTATGGCTACACCTTC. Its protein product is CASSIGGLSGYGYTF.

This rearrangement joins TRBV6-5 to TRBJ2-3; 7 nucleotides match TRBD1. V shed 6 bases and J 4 bases; nucleotides not matched to a gene: 13. Germline V lookup: CDR1 MNHEY, CDR2 SVGAGI. This CDR3 has 16 amino acids. CDR3 DNA: TGTGCCAGCAGCCAACGGACAGGTTTCATGTCAGATACGCAGTATTTT. Protein sequence: CASSQRTGFMSDTQYF.

The rearrangement joins TRBV6-6 to TRBJ2-7, with TRBD1 matching 9 bases. With V trimmed by 10 bases and J by 6 bases, 4 bases remained unmatched. Germline CDR1 reads MNHNY; CDR2 reads SVGAGI (reference sequence). The length of the CDR3 is 11 residues. The CDR3 coding sequence is TGTGCCATCCGGACAGGGGCCGAGCAGTACTTC. Protein sequence: CAIRTGAEQYF.

This clonotype showed up many times. The chain combines TRBV4-3 with TRBJ1-4, with D perhaps TRBD1 (5 bases). The CDR3 loop spans 14 amino acids. In germline, CDR1 is LGHNA, CDR2 YSLEER. Deletions cut 2 bases from V and 6 bases from J, with 10 bases between. The CDR3 loop reads CASSQSTVYEKLFF. CDR3 coding DNA: TGCGCCAGCAGCCAATCGACAGTCTATGAAAAACTGTTTTTT.

This clonotype has ten or more counts. The rearrangement links TRBV20-1 to TRBJ2-4; D not resolved. V lost 0 bases and J lost 0, with 9 bases in between. CDR3 length: 15 residues. Germline loops: CDR1 DFQATT, CDR2 SNEGSKA (reference sequence). The CDR3 nucleotides read TGCAGTGCTAGAGATTTGGCGGAAGCCAAAAACATTCAGTACTTC. As protein: CSARDLAEAKNIQYF.

This clonotype was seen repeatedly, ten times or more. The chain combines TRBV6-5 with TRBJ2-1; 8 positions match TRBD2. The trim removed 2 bases at V and 9 bases at J, leaving 3 bases unmatched. The CDR3 covers 13 residues. CDR1 and CDR2 from the germline V gene are MNHEY and SVGAGI. CDR3 amino acids: CASSYGLAAEQFF. CDR3 nucleotide sequence: TGTGCCAGCAGTTACGGACTAGCAGCTGAGCAGTTCTTC.

In this sample, this clonotype turned up a few times. The chain uses TRBV4-2 and TRBJ1-5; 8 nucleotides match TRBD1. The V gene end was trimmed by 0 bases and the J gene end by 6 bases; junction bases not matched to a gene: 4. This CDR3 contains 15 residues. Germline CDR1 LGHNA, CDR2 YNFKEQ. Written as DNA, the CDR3 is TGTGCCAGCAGCCAAGATCAGGGGGCGGGTCAGCCCCAGCATTTT. It codes for CASSQDQGAGQPQHF.

This clonotype was found a few times. The gene calls are TRBV20-1 and TRBJ2-7; tentatively, D is TRBD1 (5 bases). Germline CDR1 DFQATT, CDR2 SNEGSKA (reference sequence). This CDR3 is built from 14 residues. The germline V and J ends were trimmed by 0 bases and 3 bases, with 12 bases remaining between them. This CDR3 is CSARDMGLRYEQYF. Here the CDR3 DNA reads TGCAGTGCTAGAGATATGGGGCTACGCTACGAGCAGTACTTC.

This clonotype was counted between two and nine times. This chain links TRBV6-5 with TRBJ1-1; D perhaps matches TRBD1 (6 bases). Germline V gene data show CDR1 as MNHEY and CDR2 as SVGAGI. CDR3 length: 15 amino acids. V was trimmed by 5 bases and J by 5 bases, leaving 18 bases between them. The CDR3, as DNA: TGTGCCAGCAGTAATCAGGGGAAAGCTATTACTGAAGCTTTCTTT. It translates to CASSNQGKAITEAFF.

Note on this clonotype: This is likely a read error, given that the CDR3 carries no conserved phenylalanine or tryptophan at its end. The rearrangement joins TRBV7-9 to TRBJ2-6, with 8 bases that match TRBD1. CDR1 and CDR2 from the germline V gene are SEHNR and FQNEAQ (reference sequence). This CDR3 contains 18 residues. V was clipped by 4 bases and J by 0 bases; unmatched bases: 8. DNA for the CDR3: TGTGCCAGCAGCTCTAAGACAGGGGATAACTCTGGGGCCAACGTCCTGACTTCC. Residues: CASSSKTGDNSGANVLTS.

This clonotype came up many times. The chain joins TRBV4-3 to TRBJ2-2; D possibly matches TRBD1 or TRBD2 (5 bases each). Trimming took 1 base from V and 1 from J, leaving 10 bases between them. CDR1 and CDR2 (germline): LGHNA, YSLEER. The CDR3 covers 16 residues. CDR3 in DNA: TGCGCCAGCAGCCAAGCCGGGACGGAGAACACCGGGGAGCTGTTTTTT. Amino acids: CASSQAGTENTGELFF.

This clonotype was counted between two and nine times. The chain combines TRBV29-1 with TRBJ2-4; tentative D call: TRBD2 (5 bases). CDR1 SQVTM and CDR2 ANQGSEA come from the germline V gene. The CDR3 is 17 residues long. V lost 1 base, J lost 2 bases, and 18 bases lay in between. The DNA for the CDR3 is TGCAGCGTTGAAGGCAGGTTGGGAGCCACTTCCAAAAACATTCAGTACTTC. It specifies CSVEGRLGATSKNIQYF.

This clonotype was picked up many times. The V and J genes are TRBV9 and TRBJ2-3; 9 positions match TRBD2. V shed 0 bases, J shed 5 bases, and the junction held 16 bases outside the gene matches. The CDR3 spans 19 residues. Germline CDR1 reads SGDLS; CDR2 reads YYNGEE. CDR3 amino acids: CASSVAPRTSESRRDTQYF. DNA of the CDR3: TGTGCCAGCAGCGTAGCACCGAGGACTAGCGAGTCCAGAAGAGATACGCAGTATTTT.

In this sample, this clonotype turned up many times. The V and J genes are TRBV6-5 and TRBJ1-6; weak D call: TRBD1 (5 bases). The ends were cut back, 0 bases at V and 5 bases at J, with 11 bases in the middle. CDR1 is MNHEY, CDR2 SVGAGI, per germline. The CDR3 sequence is 16 residues long. The CDR3: CASSYSRDPNNSPLHF. CDR3 DNA: TGTGCCAGCAGTTACTCGAGGGACCCTAATAATTCACCCCTCCACTTT.

CDR3 loop: CASSFAGAGELFF. The CDR3 DNA reads TGTGCCAGCAGTTTCGCCGGAGCCGGGGAGCTGTTTTTT. The chain has TRBV12-3 or TRBV12-4 and TRBJ2-2; D is ambiguous. V gave up 3 bases and J gave up 6 bases, with 8 bases separating them. The CDR3 consists of 13 residues.

This clonotype occurred a few times. The chain links TRBV29-1 to TRBJ2-1, with D perhaps matching TRBD1 (7 bases). The CDR3 contains 16 residues. V shed 6 bases and J shed 4 bases, with 22 bases lying between them. Germline CDR1 is SQVTM and CDR2 is ANQGSEA. The CDR3 coding sequence is TGCAGCGTCGGACCCGGAGGGGGCGGGGAGTACAATGAGCAGTTCTTC. Its protein is CSVGPGGGGEYNEQFF.